This TCR beta chain originates from a study of Graves' ophthalmopathy and Graves' hyperthyroidism. Points from the study as a whole: Thyroid clonotypes that were expanded above 0.001 frequency mostly also appeared in blood.

Trimming removed 5 bases at V and 1 base at J, with 6 bases between. CDR3 length equals 12 residues. CDR1 is SGHTA and CDR2 is FQGNSA in the germline V gene. This clonotype was recorded at least ten times. Its antigen is undetermined. The authors amplified TCR beta CDR3 regions from RNA transcripts. Second-round multiplex PCR came after a first-round RT-PCR that employed HTBI primers. Each CDR3 protein gets one entry after TCRdb re-called the multiplex PCR reads with MiXCR. This table has about 590,000 distinct CDR3 sequences, 35% to 40% appearing once. This sequence joins TRBV7-2 and TRBJ2-7; no reliable D call. Material for sequencing was peripheral blood or thyroid tissue (not recorded which). This sequence was found in an adult man with Graves' hyperthyroidism. This chain's CDR3 is CASSPESYEQYF. The CDR3 bases are TGTGCCAGCAGCCCCGAGTCCTACGAGCAGTACTTC.